The entry below gives a single T cell receptor beta chain sequence along with its context. The sample comes from a study of cytomegalovirus exposure and HLA in healthy donors. Donors sampled were nominally healthy, though unrecorded immune exposures were likely. CDR1 and CDR2 (germline): SGDLS, YYNGEE. CDR3 length equals 14 residues. V was pared by 1 base and J by 4 bases, with 12 bases between. Both 60 Vbeta primers and 13 Jbeta primers went into the PCR. Profiling relied on immunoSEQ multiplex PCR, and the TCRdb table lists in-frame clones only, not all of them. The table shows 50,000 to 70,000 clones, with roughly four fifths occurring only once.

This TCR derives from a human donor in good health. The specimen was PBMCs. This rearrangement joins TRBV9 to TRBJ2-7, with D tentatively TRBD1 (6 bases). CDR3 region: CASSVSGDGYEQYF. The DNA of the CDR3 is TGTGCCAGCAGCGTATCAGGGGATGGGTACGAGCAGTACTTC.